These 29 T cell receptor beta chains were sequenced from one sample in a study of cytomegalovirus exposure and HLA in healthy donors. PCR amplification relied on 60 Vbeta primers (plus 13 Jbeta primers). Clones were sequenced by immunoSEQ multiplex PCR, and TCRdb holds only the in-frame ones, with some missing. The table shows 120,000 to 150,000 clones, with 60% to 85% occurring only once. The sequenced sample consisted of PBMCs. Receptors originate from a man between 35 and 55 years old in good health and CMV-seropositive.

The chain is built from TRBV2 and TRBJ2-5; D gene uncertain. V was shortened by 3 bases and J by 5 bases, with 10 bases between the two germline ends. The CDR3 sequence is 13 residues long. Germline CDR1 is SNHLY and CDR2 is FYNNEI. The CDR3 is CASSDLNAETQYF. CDR3 in DNA: TGTGCCAGCAGTGACCTGAACGCGGAGACCCAGTACTTC.

The J gene is TRBJ2-7, the V gene TRBV9; 11 nucleotides agree with TRBD1. From germline, CDR1 is SGDLS and CDR2 YYNGEE. V shed 0 bases and J 5 bases; nucleotides not matched to a gene: 4. The CDR3 spans 15 residues. The CDR3 DNA reads TGTGCCAGCAGCGTAGAGGGGACAGGGGGGCACGAGCAGTACTTC. The encoded protein is CASSVEGTGGHEQYF.

This chain links TRBV7-3 with TRBJ2-1; 11 positions agree with TRBD2. The CDR3 runs to 14 residues. Trimming at V came to 5 bases and at J to 9 bases, leaving 6 bases not matched to a gene. Germline-derived CDR1 and CDR2 are SGHTA and FQGTGA. DNA of the CDR3: TGTGCCAGCAGCCTTAGCGGGAGGGCAGGTGAGCAGTTCTTC. This encodes CASSLSGRAGEQFF.

The chain links TRBV9 to TRBJ1-2, with 7 positions matching TRBD1. The junction had 7 bases not matched to a gene; V was cut back by 3 bases and J by 8 bases. The CDR3 runs 13 residues. The germline V gene encodes CDR1 SGDLS and CDR2 YYNGEE. The CDR3 bases are TGTGCCAGCAGCGCGACAGGGTTTGGGGGCTACACCTTC. Protein product: CASSATGFGGYTF.

The chain recombines TRBV6-6 with TRBJ2-7; TRBD2 agrees at 9 bases. Losses at the gene ends were 6 bases for V and 2 bases for J; bases not matched to a gene: 5. Germline CDR1 is MNHNY and CDR2 is SVGAGI (reference sequence). This CDR3 is built from 14 residues. DNA for the CDR3: TGTGCCAGCAGCCCAGCGGGGGGCCCCTACGAGCAGTACTTC. It codes for CASSPAGGPYEQYF.

CDR3 sequence reads: CATSPLAGQPQHF. For the CDR3, the DNA is TGTGCCACCAGCCCTCTTGCAGGACAGCCCCAGCATTTT. The chain employs TRBV15 and TRBJ1-5, with D hard to call. The V end was cut by 5 bases, the J end by 7 bases, with 12 bases between. Germline assignment: CDR1 LNHNV and CDR2 YYDKDF (reference sequence). This CDR3 is built from 13 residues.

The chain links TRBV4-1 to TRBJ2-1; D remains ambiguous. Trimming cost V 3 bases and J 6 bases, with 6 bases left between them. In germline, CDR1 is MGHRA, CDR2 YSYEKL. The CDR3 contains 12 residues. The CDR3 region is CASSHPLNEQFF. The CDR3 bases are TGCGCCAGCAGCCACCCACTCAATGAGCAGTTCTTC.

The chain combines TRBV27 with TRBJ2-1; a weak D match, TRBD2 (5 bases). Germline assignment: CDR1 MNHEY and CDR2 SMNVEV (reference sequence). The length of the CDR3 is 15 residues. Trimming shortened V by 3 bases and J by 6 bases, and 15 bases separated the two germline ends. CDR3 nucleotide sequence: TGTGCCAGCAGTTTCGGGGATGCGCACAGCAATGAGCAGTTCTTC. This translates into CASSFGDAHSNEQFF.

The chain couples TRBV15 to TRBJ1-6; the match to TRBD1 covers 8 bases. Looked up from germline, CDR1 is LNHNV and CDR2 is YYDKDF (reference sequence). V was clipped by 0 bases and J by 7 bases; unmatched bases: 8. CDR3 length: 17 residues. The CDR3 DNA reads as TGTGCCACCAGCAGAGATCATTTGGGACAGGACAATTCACCCCTCCACTTT. Its translation is CATSRDHLGQDNSPLHF.

This chain connects TRBV2 to TRBJ2-5; 13 bases agree with TRBD2. Trimming took 8 bases from V and 3 from J; bases not matched to a gene: 3. Germline V gene lookup returns CDR1 SNHLY and CDR2 FYNNEI. This CDR3 region has 14 residues. The CDR3 loop reads CASLGLAGEETQYF. CDR3 DNA: TGTGCCAGCTTAGGACTAGCGGGAGAAGAGACCCAGTACTTC.

The V gene is TRBV19, the J gene TRBJ2-3; a possible D gene is TRBD2 (5 bases). This CDR3 is 13 amino acids long. The germline V gene has CDR1 LNHDA and CDR2 SQIVND (reference sequence). Trimming shortened V by 7 bases and J by 6 bases, and 14 bases separated the two germline ends. The chain's CDR3 is CASTDSPGDTQYF. As DNA, the CDR3 is TGTGCCAGTACGGACTCCCCGGGGGATACGCAGTATTTT.

V usage is TRBV7-9 and J usage is TRBJ1-1; D call uncertain. The CDR3 length is 12 residues. V was trimmed by 2 bases and J by 11 bases, leaving 12 bases between them. CDR1 SEHNR and CDR2 FQNEAQ come from the germline V gene (reference sequence). The CDR3 DNA reads TGTGCCAGCAGCTTATCTCAACTCTGTGCTTTCTTT. This gives the protein CASSLSQLCAFF.

This chain links TRBV7-9 with TRBJ1-5; D is undetermined. Germline V gene lookup returns CDR1 SEHNR and CDR2 FQNEAQ (reference sequence). This CDR3 spans 13 amino acids. V was pared by 1 base and J by 5 bases, with 6 bases between. The CDR3 sequence is CASSLGRDQPQHF. The CDR3 DNA reads as TGTGCCAGCAGCTTAGGCCGGGATCAGCCCCAGCATTTT.

The genes are TRBV6-1 and TRBJ2-7; 8 bases fit TRBD2. V was pared by 0 bases and J by 0 bases, with 7 bases of the junction left unmatched. Germline values: CDR1 MNHNS, CDR2 SASEGT. The length of the CDR3 is 17 residues. The CDR3 spells CASSEAVTSGRSYEQYF. DNA for the CDR3: TGTGCCAGCAGTGAAGCGGTCACTAGCGGACGCTCCTACGAGCAGTACTTC.

The rearrangement joins TRBV23-1 to TRBJ1-1; D call uncertain. TRBV23-1 is given ORF status, its function remaining uncertain. The length of the CDR3 is 9 residues. V was pared by 7 bases and J by 10 bases, with 7 bases between. The CDR3 sequence is CASKAGAFF. In nucleotides, the CDR3 is TGCGCCAGCAAAGCCGGAGCTTTCTTT.

The chain uses TRBV28 and TRBJ2-1; maybe TRBD2 (6 bases). This CDR3 comprises 13 residues. Trimming left V 6 bases short and J 4 bases short, with 10 bases between. Germline CDR1 is MDHEN and CDR2 is SYDVKM. For the CDR3, the DNA is TGTGCCAGCAGCCCGGGACTTTACAATGAGCAGTTCTTC. This sequence encodes CASSPGLYNEQFF.

CDR3 bases: TGTGCCAGCAGTGAGACAGGGTGGGCTCAGCCCCAGCATTTT. Protein product: CASSETGWAQPQHF. The chain joins TRBV25-1 to TRBJ1-5; 7 bases map to TRBD1. Per germline, CDR1 MGHDK and CDR2 SYGVNS. This CDR3 comprises 14 residues. V shed 3 bases and J 6 bases; nucleotides not matched to a gene: 5.

The J gene is TRBJ1-2, the V gene TRBV6-5, with TRBD1 as a possible D gene (6 bases). Germline CDR1 and CDR2: MNHEY and SVGAGI. The CDR3 is made up of 14 amino acids. Between the trimmed V and J ends, which lost 5 bases and 8 bases, there was a span of 18 bases. CDR3 bases: TGTGCCAGCAGTAAAACAGGGCTCGGTTCCGGCTACACCTTC. As protein: CASSKTGLGSGYTF.

This chain uses TRBV18 with TRBJ1-5; a weak D match, TRBD1 (6 bases). The V end was cut by 6 bases, the J end by 10 bases, with 22 bases between. Germline V gives CDR1 KGHSH, CDR2 LQKENI. The CDR3 consists of 15 residues. The CDR3 coding sequence is TGTGCCAGCTCCGCACAGGGCCCTCCGGGTCAACCCCAGCATTTT. Translating it yields CASSAQGPPGQPQHF. Full variable domain (missing parts from reference TRBV18 and TRBJ1-5): NAGVMQNPRHLVRRRGQEARLRCSPMKGHSHVYWYRQLPEEGLKFMVYLQKENIIDESGMPKERFSAEFPKEGPSILRIQQVVRGDSAAYFCASSAQGPPGQPQHFGDGTRLSIL.

This clone was seen just once. The rearrangement uses TRBV29-1 and TRBJ2-3; 14 nucleotides match TRBD2. CDR1 is SQVTM, CDR2 ANQGSEA, per germline. There are 14 residues in the CDR3. Trimming cost V 7 bases and J 8 bases; bases outside gene matches: 8. The CDR3 loop is CSGGGTSGSGTQYF. CDR3 coding DNA: TGCAGCGGCGGCGGGACTAGCGGGAGCGGTACGCAGTATTTT.

V usage is TRBV5-1 and J usage is TRBJ2-2; TRBD2 matches at 9 bases. J lost 7 bases, V lost 0 bases, and 7 bases had no gene match. CDR1 and CDR2 from the germline V gene are SGHRS and YFSETQ. This CDR3 spans 16 amino acids. The CDR3 DNA is TGCGCCAGCAGCTTGGGAGTAGCGGGAGTTAACGGGGAGCTGTTTTTT. Its protein is CASSLGVAGVNGELFF.

By sample fraction, this clone is medium-sized. The V and J genes are TRBV4-3 and TRBJ1-1; D may be TRBD1 (6 bases). V shed 4 bases and J shed 4 bases, with 19 bases lying between them. Germline V gene sequence: CDR1 LGHNA, CDR2 YSLEER. The length of the CDR3 is 16 residues. The chain's CDR3 is CASSLLRSRGGTEAFF. The CDR3 DNA reads as TGCGCCAGCAGCCTCCTTAGATCAAGGGGGGGCACTGAAGCTTTCTTT.

Of note for this clone: At the DNA level, this CDR3 is encoded by other sequences in the same sample as well. This chain joins TRBV29-1 and TRBJ2-2; no definite D call. Looked up from germline, CDR1 is SQVTM and CDR2 is ANQGSEA. V dropped 6 bases and J dropped 1 base, with 9 bases sitting between them. The CDR3 is made up of 13 amino acids. The CDR3 nucleotides are TGCAGCGTCGAGCCAGGGAACACCGGGGAGCTGTTTTTT. Protein product: CSVEPGNTGELFF.

This clone was counted between two and nine times. This chain links TRBV4-3 with TRBJ1-2, with D unresolved. Trimming removed 0 bases from V and 2 bases from J, with 13 bases in between. Germline lookup yields CDR1 LGHNA and CDR2 YSLEER. The CDR3 has 16 residues. CDR3 sequence reads: CASSQELGRNNYGYTF. DNA of the CDR3: TGCGCCAGCAGCCAAGAGTTAGGCAGGAACAACTATGGCTACACCTTC.

This clone was found once. The CDR3 loop reads CASGQHNEKLFF. The CDR3 bases are TGTGCCAGCGGACAGCATAATGAAAAACTGTTTTTT. V is TRBV11-2 and J is TRBJ1-4; D might be TRBD1 (6 bases). With 8 bases removed from V and 4 bases from J, the gap between germline ends came to 8 bases. Per the germline V gene, CDR1 is SGHAT and CDR2 is FQNNGV. The CDR3 runs to 12 residues.

The V call is TRBV29-1, the J call TRBJ2-3; D is unclear. The V end lost 5 bases, the J end lost 0 bases, and 15 bases lay between the germline ends. The CDR3 spans 15 residues. Germline lookup yields CDR1 SQVTM and CDR2 ANQGSEA. CDR3 sequence reads: CSVLNLQTSTDTQYF. CDR3 DNA: TGCAGCGTTTTGAATCTGCAAACTAGCACAGATACGCAGTATTTT.

By share of the sample, this clone is large. The chain employs TRBV28 and TRBJ2-7, with TRBD2 as a possible D gene (6 bases). Trimming cost V 5 bases and J 2 bases, with 16 bases left between them. The CDR3 extends over 15 amino acids. The germline V gene encodes CDR1 MDHEN and CDR2 SYDVKM. The CDR3 nucleotides are TGTGCCAGCAGTCCACCTAGCGAAGGCCCCTACGAGCAGTACTTC. Translating gives CASSPPSEGPYEQYF.

This clone has a single count. This chain connects TRBV6-5 to TRBJ1-1; D may be TRBD1 (5 bases). Trimming removed 3 bases at V and 6 bases at J, with 11 bases between. The germline gives CDR1 MNHEY, CDR2 SVGAGI. There are 13 residues in the CDR3. CDR3 protein: CASSYTGTPEAFF. In DNA form, the CDR3 reads TGTGCCAGCAGTTATACGGGGACTCCTGAAGCTTTCTTT.

This rearrangement joins TRBV5-1 to TRBJ2-1; TRBD2 agrees at 8 bases. Germline CDR1 reads SGHRS; CDR2 reads YFSETQ. Unmatched junction bases numbered 12, after V lost 0 bases and J lost 7 bases. The CDR3 extends over 17 amino acids. The DNA for the CDR3 is TGCGCCAGCAGCTTGGGGACCAGCGGGAGAGGATCTAATGAGCAGTTCTTC. This translates into CASSLGTSGRGSNEQFF.